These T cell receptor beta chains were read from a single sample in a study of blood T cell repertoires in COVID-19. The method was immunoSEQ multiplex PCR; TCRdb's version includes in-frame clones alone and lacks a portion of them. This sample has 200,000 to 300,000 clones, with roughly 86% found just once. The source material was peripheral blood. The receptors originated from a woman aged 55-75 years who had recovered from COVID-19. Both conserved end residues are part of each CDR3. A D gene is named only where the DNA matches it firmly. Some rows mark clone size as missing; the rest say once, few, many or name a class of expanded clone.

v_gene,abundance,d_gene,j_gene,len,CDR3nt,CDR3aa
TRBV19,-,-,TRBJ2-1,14,TGTGCCAGTAGTATAGGGAGGACCGGTATTGTTTCAGTCTTC,CASSIGRTGIVSVF
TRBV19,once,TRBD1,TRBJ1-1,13,TGTGCCAGCATAAGGACAGGGGGAACTGAAGCTTTCTTT,CASIRTGGTEAFF
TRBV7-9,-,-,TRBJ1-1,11,TGTGCCAGCAGCTCGCTAATTGAAGCTTTCTTT,CASSSLIEAFF
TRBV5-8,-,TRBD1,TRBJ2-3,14,TGTGCCAGCAGCTTGGGCAGGGGGAGAAATACGCAGTATTTT,CASSLGRGRNTQYF
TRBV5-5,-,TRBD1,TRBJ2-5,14,TGTGCCAGCAGCTTGGAGGGGGCGGGAGAGACCCAGTACTTC,CASSLEGAGETQYF
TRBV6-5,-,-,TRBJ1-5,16,TGTGCCAGCAGTTCCCTGGGAGGGTCTAGCAATCAGCCCCAGCATTTT,CASSSLGGSSNQPQHF
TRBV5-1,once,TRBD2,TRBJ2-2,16,TGCGCCAGCCGACGGGGAAGCGGGGGTGGCACCGGGGAGCTGTTTTTT,CASRRGSGGGTGELFF
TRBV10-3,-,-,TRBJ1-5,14,TGTGCCATTAGGGGGTTTAATAGCAATCAGCCCCAGCATTTT,CAIRGFNSNQPQHF
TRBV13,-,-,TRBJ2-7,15,TGTGCCAGCAGCGAAGGTGGTCCAGGGGTAAGCGAGCAGTACTTC,CASSEGGPGVSEQYF
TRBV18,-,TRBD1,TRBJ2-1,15,TGTGCCAGCTCACCCACGCAGGGGGCTGAGGATGAGCAGTTCTTC,CASSPTQGAEDEQFF
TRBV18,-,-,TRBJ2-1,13,TGTGCCAGCTCACGCGGGATTGACAATGAGCAGTTCTTC,CASSRGIDNEQFF
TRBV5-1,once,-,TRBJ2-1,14,TGCGCCAGCAGCTTCAGCGGGCCCTACAATGAGCAGTTCTTC,CASSFSGPYNEQFF
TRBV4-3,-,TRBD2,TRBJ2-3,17,TGCGCCAGCAGCCAAGAATATAGCGGGGATAGCACAGATACGCAGTATTTT,CASSQEYSGDSTDTQYF
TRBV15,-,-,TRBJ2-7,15,TGTGCCACCAGCAGAGATATACAGCGAGGGTCCGAGCAGTACTTC,CATSRDIQRGSEQYF
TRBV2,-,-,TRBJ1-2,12,TGTGCCAGCAGTTGGGTTCGGGTGGGCTACACCTTC,CASSWVRVGYTF
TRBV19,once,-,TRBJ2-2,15,TGTGCCAGTAGTATAGCAGCAGGGGGGACCGGGGAGCTGTTTTTT,CASSIAAGGTGELFF
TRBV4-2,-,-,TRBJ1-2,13,TGTGCCAGCAGCCAAGATCCCGGTTATGGCTACACCTTC,CASSQDPGYGYTF
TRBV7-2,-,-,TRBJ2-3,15,TGTGCCAGCAGCTTAGCCGGCGGCCCCACAGATACGCAGTATTTT,CASSLAGGPTDTQYF